This T cell receptor beta chain was retrieved from a study of cytomegalovirus exposure and HLA in healthy donors. Broader study findings: The authors listed some 160 TCR beta chains as cytomegalovirus-associated. Later on, a genetic analysis was performed. It linked a missense variant in DCLRE1C with V- and J-gene trimming of TCR beta.

This clone was seen more than once but under ten times. Its target is not known. Healthy donors of bone marrow made up the group. Trimming pared 8 bases from V and 2 bases from J, leaving 7 bases between. Germline CDR1 and CDR2: MDHEN and SYDVKM. This CDR3 has 12 amino acids. The PCR contained 60 Vbeta and 13 Jbeta primers. Assay used: immunoSEQ multiplex PCR; TCRdb lists only in-frame clones, some missing. The table records roughly 100,000 clones, roughly three quarters of them present only once. V usage is TRBV28 and J usage is TRBJ1-3; D uncertain. Input material: PBMCs. This sequence was found in a woman in her 40s in good health and CMV-seronegative. The CDR3 here is CASLGPGNTIYF. The CDR3 bases are TGTGCCAGCCTGGGCCCTGGAAACACCATATATTTT.